This T cell receptor (beta chain) is from a study of shared clonotypes between healthy human individuals. Whole-study results and caveats: Sequencing depth was expected to influence donor clonotype sharing. Naive CD4 clonotypes overlapped across a handful of donors at about 5.3%.

Only CD45RO-negative cells positively selected for CCR7 counted as naive CD8 cells, so terminally differentiated effector memory CD45RA+ cells were excluded. Clones were read by immunoSEQ multiplex PCR, and TCRdb kept only the in-frame ones, dropping some. The sample shows about 1,900,000 clones, just under 95% of them seen only once. CDR1 and CDR2 from the germline V gene are GTSNPN and SVGIG (reference sequence). CDR3 length: 15 amino acids. Trimming cost V 1 base and J 0 bases, with 11 bases left between them. Regarding this clone: Its specificity is not known.

The V call is TRBV30, the J call TRBJ2-3, with TRBD2 as a possible D gene (6 bases). Sequenced sample: naive CD8+ T cells sorted from blood. The TCR originated in a man aged 18 to 30 in good health. The CDR3 region is CAWSDGSTSTDTQYF. The CDR3 DNA reads TGTGCCTGGAGTGACGGGAGCACTAGCACAGATACGCAGTATTTT. Using reference TRBV30 and TRBJ2-3 for the parts outside the CDR3, the full variable domain is SQTIHQWPATLVQPVGSPLSLECTVEGTSNPNLYWYRQAAGRGLQLLFYSVGIGQISSEVPQNLSASRPQDRQFILSSKKLLLSDSGFYLCAWSDGSTSTDTQYFGPGTRLTVL.